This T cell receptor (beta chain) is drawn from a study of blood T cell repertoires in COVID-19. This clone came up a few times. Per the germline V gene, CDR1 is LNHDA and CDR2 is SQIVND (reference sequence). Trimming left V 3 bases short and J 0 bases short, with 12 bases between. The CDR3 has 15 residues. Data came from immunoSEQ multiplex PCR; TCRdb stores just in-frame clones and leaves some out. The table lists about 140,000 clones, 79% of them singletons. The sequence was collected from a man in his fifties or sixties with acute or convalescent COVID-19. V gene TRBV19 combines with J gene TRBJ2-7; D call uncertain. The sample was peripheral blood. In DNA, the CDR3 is TGTGCCAGTAGTATGGTCGGCGGCAGCTCCTACGAGCAGTACTTC. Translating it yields CASSMVGGSSYEQYF.